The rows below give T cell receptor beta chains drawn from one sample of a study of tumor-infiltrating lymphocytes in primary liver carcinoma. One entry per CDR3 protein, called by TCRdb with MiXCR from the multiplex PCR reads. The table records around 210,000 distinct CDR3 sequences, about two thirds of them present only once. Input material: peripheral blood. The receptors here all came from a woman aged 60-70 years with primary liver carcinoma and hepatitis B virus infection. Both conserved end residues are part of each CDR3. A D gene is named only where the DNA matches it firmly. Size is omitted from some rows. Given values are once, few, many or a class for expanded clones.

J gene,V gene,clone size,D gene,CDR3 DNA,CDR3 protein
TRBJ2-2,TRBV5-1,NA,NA,TGCGCCAGCAGCAGCCGGGTTATCACCGGGGAGCTGTTTTTT,CASSSRVITGELFF
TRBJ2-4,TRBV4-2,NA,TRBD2,TGTGCTAGTAGCCAAGAGTCCCCTAACGGGAGGGTAGGGCCAGGAAACATTCAGTACTTC,CASSQESPNGRVGPGNIQYF
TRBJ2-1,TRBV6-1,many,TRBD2,TGTGCCAGCAGTGCTTTCCCCGCCGCGACTAGCGGGAGCAATGAGCAGTTCTTC,CASSAFPAATSGSNEQFF
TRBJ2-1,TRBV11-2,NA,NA,TGTGCCAGCAGCCGACTAAACCTCGAGGTTGTCAATGAGCAATTCTTC,CASSRLNLEVVNEQFF
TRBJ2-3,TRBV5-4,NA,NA,TGTGCCAGCAGCCCGGCTTTTGGTAGCACAGATATGCAGTATTTT,CASSPAFGSTDMQYF
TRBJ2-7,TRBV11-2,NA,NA,TGTGCCAGCATCTTAGGGGCCGGCGTTTACGAGCAGTACTTC,CASILGAGVYEQYF
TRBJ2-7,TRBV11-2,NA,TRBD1,TGTGCCAACGGCAGCTCATCGGGCGGGACAGGGAGCTCCTACGAGCAGTACTTC,CANGSSSGGTGSSYEQYF
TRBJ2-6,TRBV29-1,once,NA,TGCAGCGTTCTGGAGAGCTCTGGGGCCAACGTCCTGGCTTTC,CSVLESSGANVLAF
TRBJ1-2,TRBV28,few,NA,TGTGCCAGCAGCATCCGGACGGGCCTTTATGGCTACACCTTC,CASSIRTGLYGYTF
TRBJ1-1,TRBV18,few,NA,TGTGCCAGCTCGGGGTTCGGTTATCAGAACACTGAAGCTTTCTTT,CASSGFGYQNTEAFF
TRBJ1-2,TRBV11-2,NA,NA,TGTGCCAGCAGCTCCCGAGCCGCCTCGTTCGGGGGCTTCACATTC,CASSSRAASFGGFTF
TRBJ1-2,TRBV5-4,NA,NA,TGTGCCAGCAGCGTGGGGGTAGGGGATTCGGGCTACACCTTC,CASSVGVGDSGYTF
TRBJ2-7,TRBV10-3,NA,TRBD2,TGTGCCATCAGCAGGGACTATGAGGCCGGCGGGCAGTACTTC,CAISRDYEAGGQYF
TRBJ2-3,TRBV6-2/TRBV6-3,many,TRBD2,TGTGCCAGCAGTTACTATCTAGCGGGAGGAGATACGCAGTATTTT,CASSYYLAGGDTQYF
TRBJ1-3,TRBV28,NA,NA,TGTGCCAGCAGTTCATCCCACTCTGGAAACATCATATATTTT,CASSSSHSGNIIYF
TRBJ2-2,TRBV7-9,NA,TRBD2,TGTGTCAGCAGCCAGAGCGGGAGTCGTACCGGGGAGCTGTTTTTT,CVSSQSGSRTGELFF
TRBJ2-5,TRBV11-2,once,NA,TGTGTCAGCAGCTTACGGCTAGCACAGTATCAAGAGACCCAGTACTTC,CVSSLRLAQYQETQYF
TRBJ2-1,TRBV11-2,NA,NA,TGCGCCAGCAGCTCCAACCTAGTGGGCCAAACTGAGCAGTTCTTC,CASSSNLVGQTEQFF
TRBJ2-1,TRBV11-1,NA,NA,TGTGTTAGCAACTTAGACATCTACAATGAGCAGTTCTTC,CVSNLDIYNEQFF
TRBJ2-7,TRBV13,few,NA,TGTGCCAGCAGCCCTACCCTCGGGGAATTCCGCTACGAGCAGTACTTC,CASSPTLGEFRYEQYF
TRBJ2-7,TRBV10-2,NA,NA,TGCGCCAGCAGGGTCCTCGAGTCCGTGAATGAGCAGTACTTC,CASRVLESVNEQYF
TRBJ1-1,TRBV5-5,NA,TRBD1,TGTGCCAGCAACTCTGGACCCAGGGGGAACACTGAAGCTTCCTTT,CASNSGPRGNTEASF
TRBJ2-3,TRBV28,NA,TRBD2,TGTGCCAGCAGTTCCGAATACGATAGCGGGAGTTGGGGGAGCACAAATACGCAGTATTTT,CASSSEYDSGSWGSTNTQYF
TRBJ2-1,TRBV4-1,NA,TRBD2,TGCACCAGCGGGGCCGGGACTAGCTGGGATGAGCAGTTCTTC,CTSGAGTSWDEQFF
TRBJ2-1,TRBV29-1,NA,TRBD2,TGCAGCGCTTCCTATGGTAGCGGGACTGAGCAGTTCTTC,CSASYGSGTEQFF
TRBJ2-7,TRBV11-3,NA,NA,TGTGTAAGCAGCAGACACGGGCAGTCGTCCTACGAGCAGTACTTC,CVSSRHGQSSYEQYF
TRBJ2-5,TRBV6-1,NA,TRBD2,TGTGGCATTGGACTAGCGGGAGTCCAAGATACCCAGTACTTC,CGIGLAGVQDTQYF
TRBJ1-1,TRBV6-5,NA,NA,TGTGCCAGCAGTCTGGACGGAGTGAACACTGAAGCTTTCTTT,CASSLDGVNTEAFF
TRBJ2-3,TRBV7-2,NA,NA,TGTGCCAGCAGCTTATTTTTAGATACGCAGTATTTT,CASSLFLDTQYF
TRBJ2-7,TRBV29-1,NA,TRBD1,TGCTGCGTTGAAGAGCGTGGACAGGGAAGGCAGTACTTC,CCVEERGQGRQYF
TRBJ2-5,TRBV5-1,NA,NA,TGCGCCAGCAGCTTGTCGGGCTGGGGAAAGACCCAGTACTTC,CASSLSGWGKTQYF
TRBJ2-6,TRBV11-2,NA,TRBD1,TGTGCCAGCAGCTTAGTCCCGGGACAGGGCCCTGGGGCCAATGTCCTGACTTTC,CASSLVPGQGPGANVLTF
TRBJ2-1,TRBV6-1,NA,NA,TGTGCCAGCAGTGAATTGGGCGGGTGCTCGGTTCGCTCGTTCAATGAGCAGTTCTTC,CASSELGGCSVRSFNEQFF
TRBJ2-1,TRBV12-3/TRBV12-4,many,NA,TGTGCCAGCAGTGCTCCCCAGCAAAGGCCGTTCTTC,CASSAPQQRPFF
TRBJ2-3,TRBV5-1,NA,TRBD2,TGCGCCAGCAGCTTTCAGCGGGGTGGCGGCACAGATACGCAGTATTTT,CASSFQRGGGTDTQYF
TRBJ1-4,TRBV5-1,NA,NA,TGCGCCAACAGCTTGGGGGGCGAGAGTGAAAAACTGTTTTTT,CANSLGGESEKLFF
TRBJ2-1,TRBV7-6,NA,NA,TGTGCCAGCAGACCCTGGGAGCAGTTCTTC,CASRPWEQFF
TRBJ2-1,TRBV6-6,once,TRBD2,TGTGCCTGCAGTTACTCCGTTAAGCGGGAGGGCCACTACAATGAGCAGTTCTTC,CACSYSVKREGHYNEQFF
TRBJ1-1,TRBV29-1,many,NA,TGCAGCGTATGGGGCACTAGGGCCGCGATCCCTGAAGCTTTCTTT,CSVWGTRAAIPEAFF
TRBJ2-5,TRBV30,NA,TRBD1,TGTGCCTGGACATCGACAGGGGGCCCCAAAGAGACCCAGTACTTC,CAWTSTGGPKETQYF
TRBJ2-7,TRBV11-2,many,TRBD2,TGTGCCAGCAGCTTGGCTAGCGGGAGTTACGAGCAGTACTTC,CASSLASGSYEQYF
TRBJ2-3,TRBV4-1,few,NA,TGCGCCAGCAGCCAAGGTCTCCCGGGGATCGATACGCAGTATTTT,CASSQGLPGIDTQYF
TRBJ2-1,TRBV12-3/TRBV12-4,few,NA,TGTGCCAGCAGTTTAGTTCGAGGATCCGCCGGCGATGAGCAGTTCTTC,CASSLVRGSAGDEQFF
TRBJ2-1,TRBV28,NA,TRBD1,TGTGCCAGCTCCCGCCTGTCCGGGACAGTGGGATACAATGAGCAGTTCTTC,CASSRLSGTVGYNEQFF
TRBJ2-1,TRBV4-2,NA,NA,TGTGTCAGCAGCGCATGGGGGGTTGGCAATGAGCAGTTCTTC,CVSSAWGVGNEQFF
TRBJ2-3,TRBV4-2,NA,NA,TGTGCCAGCAGCCATGATAGATGGAGCGGAGGCACAGATACGCAGTATTTT,CASSHDRWSGGTDTQYF
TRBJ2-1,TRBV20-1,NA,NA,TGCAGTGCGAGAAAAGGGGGGAGTAGCTCCTACAATGAGCAGTTCTTC,CSARKGGSSSYNEQFF
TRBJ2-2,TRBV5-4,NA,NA,TGTGTCAGCAGCTTGAACACCGGGGAGCTGTTTTTT,CVSSLNTGELFF